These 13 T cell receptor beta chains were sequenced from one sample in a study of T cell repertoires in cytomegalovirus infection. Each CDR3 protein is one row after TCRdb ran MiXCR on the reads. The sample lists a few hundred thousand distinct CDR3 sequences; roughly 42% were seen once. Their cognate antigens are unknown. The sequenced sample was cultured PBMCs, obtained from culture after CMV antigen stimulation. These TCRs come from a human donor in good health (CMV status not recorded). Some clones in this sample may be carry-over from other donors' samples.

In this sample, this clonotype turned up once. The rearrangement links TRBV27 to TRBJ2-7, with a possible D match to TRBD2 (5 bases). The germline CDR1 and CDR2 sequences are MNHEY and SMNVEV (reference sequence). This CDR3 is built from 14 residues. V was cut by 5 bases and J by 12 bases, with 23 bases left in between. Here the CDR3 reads CASSPTGSRSGPYF. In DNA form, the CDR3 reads TGTGCCAGCAGTCCTACGGGATCCCGTTCTGGTCCGTACTTC.

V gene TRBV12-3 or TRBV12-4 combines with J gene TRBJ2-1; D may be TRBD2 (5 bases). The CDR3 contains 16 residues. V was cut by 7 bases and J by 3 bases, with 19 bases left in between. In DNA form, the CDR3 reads TGTGCCAGCACCCCGACGTCGGGGTTCAGCTACAATGAGCAGTTCTTC. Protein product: CASTPTSGFSYNEQFF.

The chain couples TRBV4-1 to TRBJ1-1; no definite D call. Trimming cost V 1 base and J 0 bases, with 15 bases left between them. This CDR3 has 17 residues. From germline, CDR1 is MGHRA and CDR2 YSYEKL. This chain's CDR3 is CASSQGSVVDMNTEAFF. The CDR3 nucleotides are TGCGCCAGCAGCCAAGGGAGCGTGGTTGACATGAACACTGAAGCTTTCTTT.

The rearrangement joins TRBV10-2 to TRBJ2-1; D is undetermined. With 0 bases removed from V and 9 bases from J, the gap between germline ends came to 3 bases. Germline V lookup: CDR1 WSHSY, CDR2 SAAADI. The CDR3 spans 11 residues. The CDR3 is CASSESSEQFF. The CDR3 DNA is TGCGCCAGCAGTGAGTCGAGTGAGCAGTTCTTC.

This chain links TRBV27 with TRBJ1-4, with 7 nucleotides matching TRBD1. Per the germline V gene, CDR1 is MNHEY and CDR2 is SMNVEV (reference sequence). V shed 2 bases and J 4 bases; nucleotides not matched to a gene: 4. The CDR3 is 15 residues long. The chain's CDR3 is CASSLGDSNNEKLFF. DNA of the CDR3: TGTGCCAGCAGTTTAGGGGACAGCAATAATGAAAAACTGTTTTTT.

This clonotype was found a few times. This CDR3 is CASSLGLGQDSQPQHF. In nucleotides, the CDR3 is TGTGCCAGCAGCTTAGGGTTGGGGCAGGACTCCCAGCCCCAGCATTTT. V gene TRBV7-9 combines with J gene TRBJ1-5; the D gene is possibly TRBD1 (5 bases). V was clipped by 1 base and J by 7 bases, with 17 bases between them. The CDR3 runs to 16 residues. Germline assignment: CDR1 SEHNR and CDR2 FQNEAQ (reference sequence).

For the CDR3, the DNA is TGTGCCAGCAGTTCTCAAATAGCTAGCACGGCGAACACCGGGGAGCTGTTTTTT. Translation: CASSSQIASTANTGELFF. The rearrangement uses TRBV12-3 or TRBV12-4 and TRBJ2-2; possible D gene TRBD2, 5 bases. This CDR3 has 18 amino acids. The V gene lost 4 bases and the J gene lost 0 bases, with 18 bases spanning the gap.

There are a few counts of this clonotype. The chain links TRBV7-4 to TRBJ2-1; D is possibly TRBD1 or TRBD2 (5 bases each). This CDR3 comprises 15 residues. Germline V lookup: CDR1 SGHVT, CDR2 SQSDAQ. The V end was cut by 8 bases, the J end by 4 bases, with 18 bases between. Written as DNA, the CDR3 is TGTGCCAGCCGCGAGGGCAGGGCCGAATACAATGAGCAGTTCTTC. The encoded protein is CASREGRAEYNEQFF.

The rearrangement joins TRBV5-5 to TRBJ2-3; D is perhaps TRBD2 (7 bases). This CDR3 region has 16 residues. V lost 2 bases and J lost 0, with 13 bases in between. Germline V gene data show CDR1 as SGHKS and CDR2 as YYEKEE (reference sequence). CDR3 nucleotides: TGTGCCAGCAGCTTTGGGGGGGCTAGTAGCACAGATACGCAGTATTTT. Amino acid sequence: CASSFGGASSTDTQYF. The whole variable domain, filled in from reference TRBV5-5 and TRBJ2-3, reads DAGVTQSPTHLIKTRGQQVTLRCSPISGHKSVSWYQQVLGQGPQFIFQYYEKEERGRGNFPDRFSARQFPNYSSELNVNALLLGDSALYLCASSFGGASSTDTQYFGPGTRLTVL.

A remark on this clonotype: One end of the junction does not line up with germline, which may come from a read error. This CDR3 reads CASSRKDIQYF. CDR3 nucleotide sequence: TGTGCCAGCAGCCGCAAAGACATTCAGTACTTC. The chain links TRBV6-2 or TRBV6-3 to TRBJ2-4; D is unclear. In germline, CDR1 is MNHEY, CDR2 SVGEGT. This CDR3 contains 11 residues.

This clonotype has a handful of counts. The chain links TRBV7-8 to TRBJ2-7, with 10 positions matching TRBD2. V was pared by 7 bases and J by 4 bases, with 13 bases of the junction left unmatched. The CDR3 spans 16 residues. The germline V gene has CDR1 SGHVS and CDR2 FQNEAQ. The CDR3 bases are TGTGCCAGCAAATTTAGGAGAGCGGGAGGGCCTTACGAGCAGTACTTC. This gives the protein CASKFRRAGGPYEQYF.

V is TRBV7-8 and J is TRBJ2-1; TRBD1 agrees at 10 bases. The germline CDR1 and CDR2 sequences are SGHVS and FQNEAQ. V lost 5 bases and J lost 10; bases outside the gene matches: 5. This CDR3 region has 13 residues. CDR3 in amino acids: CASSPWTGGEQFF. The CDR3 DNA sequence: TGTGCCAGCAGCCCCTGGACAGGGGGAGAGCAGTTCTTC.

CDR3 sequence reads: CASSLSGQSAETQYF. The CDR3 DNA is TGTGCCAGCAGCTTATCCGGGCAAAGCGCAGAGACCCAGTACTTC. The chain employs TRBV7-2 and TRBJ2-5, with no clear D. Trimming cost V 2 bases and J 4 bases, with 14 bases left between them. The CDR3 sequence is 15 residues long. The germline gives CDR1 SGHTA, CDR2 FQGNSA.